These T cell receptor beta chains were read from a single sample in a study of human T cells and chemical hapten exposure. TCRdb reprocessed the RACE reads via MiXCR and lists one record per CDR3 protein. The profile shows 95,000 to 150,000 distinct CDR3 sequences, approximately 10% of them singletons. The specimen was whole blood, collected in connection with sensitization to the hapten diphenylcyclopropenone (DPC). These receptors were obtained from a woman aged 45-65 years with alopecia areata. Some clones in this sample may be carry-over from other donors' samples. Each CDR3 is given with its conserved first and last residue. Each record gives: CDR3 DNA, CDR3 protein, J gene, CDR3 length, D gene, V gene, clone size. The D gene is left open where the match is weak. Clone size appears in some rows only: once, few, many, or a class for an expanded clone.

CDR3nt: TGTGCCAGCAGTTGGGCGGACAATCAGCCCCAGCATTTT
CDR3aa: CASSWADNQPQHF
j_gene: TRBJ1-5
len: 13
d_gene: -
v_gene: TRBV6-2/TRBV6-3
abundance: many

CDR3nt: TGCAGCGTTGTAGGTAGCGGGGGGGAAATAAACAATGAGCAGTTCTTC
CDR3aa: CSVVGSGGEINNEQFF
j_gene: TRBJ2-1
len: 16
d_gene: TRBD2
v_gene: TRBV29-1
abundance: -

CDR3nt: TGTGCCAGCAGCCTAGAGGGTCCTCGGACAGGGGTCCCCTACGAGCAGTACTTC
CDR3aa: CASSLEGPRTGVPYEQYF
j_gene: TRBJ2-7
len: 18
d_gene: TRBD1
v_gene: TRBV27
abundance: -

CDR3nt: TGCAGCGTTGGGGGAGATACGCAGTATTTT
CDR3aa: CSVGGDTQYF
j_gene: TRBJ2-3
len: 10
d_gene: -
v_gene: TRBV29-1
abundance: many

CDR3nt: TGTGCCAGCAGCGCTAACACGGGGGTTCTAAATGAAAAACTGTTTTTT
CDR3aa: CASSANTGVLNEKLFF
j_gene: TRBJ1-4
len: 16
d_gene: -
v_gene: TRBV7-9
abundance: few

CDR3nt: TGCGCCAGCAGCGGCCTGGGACTAGCGGGGGGGCTGGCAGATACGCAGTATTTT
CDR3aa: CASSGLGLAGGLADTQYF
j_gene: TRBJ2-3
len: 18
d_gene: TRBD2
v_gene: TRBV4-1
abundance: many

CDR3nt: TGTGCCAGCAGCGGGACTAGCGGGGCCAATGAGCAGTTCTTC
CDR3aa: CASSGTSGANEQFF
j_gene: TRBJ2-1
len: 14
d_gene: TRBD2
v_gene: TRBV6-2/TRBV6-3
abundance: many

CDR3nt: TGTGCCAGCAGGAGAGGTTCGCCCCAAGAGACCCAGTACTTC
CDR3aa: CASRRGSPQETQYF
j_gene: TRBJ2-5
len: 14
d_gene: -
v_gene: TRBV6-6
abundance: -

CDR3nt: TGTGCCAGCTCACCTCTAGACAGGGAGGGTTCTGGAATGCATTTT
CDR3aa: CASSPLDREGSGMHF
j_gene: TRBJ1-5
len: 15
d_gene: TRBD1
v_gene: TRBV18
abundance: -

CDR3nt: TGCAGTGCCTCACTCCCCCTACCCTTTTCCTACAATGAGCAGTTCTTC
CDR3aa: CSASLPLPFSYNEQFF
j_gene: TRBJ2-1
len: 16
d_gene: -
v_gene: TRBV20-1
abundance: many

CDR3nt: TGTGCCACCAGCAGAGCAGGCAGGCAGACTGAAGCTTTCTTT
CDR3aa: CATSRAGRQTEAFF
j_gene: TRBJ1-1
len: 14
d_gene: -
v_gene: TRBV15
abundance: many

CDR3nt: TGCGCCAGCAGCATAGCGGGAGGAGTCACAGATACGCAGTATTTT
CDR3aa: CASSIAGGVTDTQYF
j_gene: TRBJ2-3
len: 15
d_gene: TRBD2
v_gene: TRBV5-1
abundance: few

CDR3nt: TGTGCCAGCAGAACAACCAGGGGGACAGGAGAGACCCAGTACTTC
CDR3aa: CASRTTRGTGETQYF
j_gene: TRBJ2-5
len: 15
d_gene: TRBD1
v_gene: TRBV7-2
abundance: few

CDR3nt: TGTGCCAGCAGCGATGCAACTAATGAAAAACTGTTTTTT
CDR3aa: CASSDATNEKLFF
j_gene: TRBJ1-4
len: 13
d_gene: -
v_gene: TRBV5-4
abundance: -

CDR3nt: TGTGCCAGCAGCTGGGACTACCTCGGGGAGCAGTACTTC
CDR3aa: CASSWDYLGEQYF
j_gene: TRBJ2-7
len: 13
d_gene: TRBD2
v_gene: TRBV7-2
abundance: many

CDR3nt: TGCGCCAGCAGCTTGAATTCCAGGGGAAATTCACCCCTCCACTTT
CDR3aa: CASSLNSRGNSPLHF
j_gene: TRBJ1-6
len: 15
d_gene: -
v_gene: TRBV5-1
abundance: few

CDR3nt: TGTGCCAGCAGTCGGGACAGGGACGGCGGCTACACCTTC
CDR3aa: CASSRDRDGGYTF
j_gene: TRBJ1-2
len: 13
d_gene: TRBD1
v_gene: TRBV7-3
abundance: few

CDR3nt: TGTGCCACCAGCAGAGAACGAGGGAACACTGAAGCTTTCTTT
CDR3aa: CATSRERGNTEAFF
j_gene: TRBJ1-1
len: 14
d_gene: -
v_gene: TRBV15
abundance: -

CDR3nt: TGCAGCGTGGCGACAGGGATGGGAGATACGCAGTATTTT
CDR3aa: CSVATGMGDTQYF
j_gene: TRBJ2-3
len: 13
d_gene: TRBD1
v_gene: TRBV29-1
abundance: few

CDR3nt: TGTGCCAGCAGCTTCCCAGGGGGTCAGTACACTGAAGCTTTCTTT
CDR3aa: CASSFPGGQYTEAFF
j_gene: TRBJ1-1
len: 15
d_gene: TRBD1
v_gene: TRBV11-2
abundance: many

CDR3nt: TGTGCCAGTAGTATGGTAGGTAGCTCCTACGAGCAGTACTTC
CDR3aa: CASSMVGSSYEQYF
j_gene: TRBJ2-7
len: 14
d_gene: -
v_gene: TRBV19
abundance: -

CDR3nt: TGCAGCGTTGTCAGCAACTATGGCTACACCTTC
CDR3aa: CSVVSNYGYTF
j_gene: TRBJ1-2
len: 11
d_gene: -
v_gene: TRBV29-1
abundance: many

CDR3nt: TGTGCCAGCAGCCAAGACGGCGGGGCAGATACGCAGTATTTT
CDR3aa: CASSQDGGADTQYF
j_gene: TRBJ2-3
len: 14
d_gene: -
v_gene: TRBV4-2
abundance: few

CDR3nt: TGTGCCAGCAGCCCCCGGAGGAGAGGGAGGACTGAAGCTTTCTTT
CDR3aa: CASSPRRRGRTEAFF
j_gene: TRBJ1-1
len: 15
d_gene: -
v_gene: TRBV7-2
abundance: few

CDR3nt: TGCAGTGCTAGTTCCCGTGACAGGGCCTACGAGCAGTACTTC
CDR3aa: CSASSRDRAYEQYF
j_gene: TRBJ2-7
len: 14
d_gene: TRBD1
v_gene: TRBV20-1
abundance: -

CDR3nt: TGTGCCAGCAGACGGACAGGCGCCCTTTATAGCAATCAGCCCCAGCATTTT
CDR3aa: CASRRTGALYSNQPQHF
j_gene: TRBJ1-5
len: 17
d_gene: TRBD1
v_gene: TRBV27
abundance: few

CDR3nt: TGTGCCATCAGCGGGACTAGCGGGAGGCAAGAGACCCAGTACTTC
CDR3aa: CAISGTSGRQETQYF
j_gene: TRBJ2-5
len: 15
d_gene: TRBD2
v_gene: TRBV10-3
abundance: -

CDR3nt: TGCAGCGTAGGCCTATGGGATACGCAGTATTTT
CDR3aa: CSVGLWDTQYF
j_gene: TRBJ2-3
len: 11
d_gene: -
v_gene: TRBV29-1
abundance: -

CDR3nt: TGTGCCAGCAGTGGACTCCCCGGCTACGAGCAGTACTTC
CDR3aa: CASSGLPGYEQYF
j_gene: TRBJ2-7
len: 13
d_gene: -
v_gene: TRBV28
abundance: -

CDR3nt: TGTGCCACCAGTGACCCGGGCCAGCCCCAGCATTTT
CDR3aa: CATSDPGQPQHF
j_gene: TRBJ1-5
len: 12
d_gene: -
v_gene: TRBV24-1
abundance: few

CDR3nt: TGCGCCAGCAGGGAAGGAAACTATGGCTACACCTTC
CDR3aa: CASREGNYGYTF
j_gene: TRBJ1-2
len: 12
d_gene: -
v_gene: TRBV5-1
abundance: -

CDR3nt: TGCAGCGCCCTGGGACAATCAGGGTCCAATCAGCCCCAGCATTTT
CDR3aa: CSALGQSGSNQPQHF
j_gene: TRBJ1-5
len: 15
d_gene: -
v_gene: TRBV29-1
abundance: many

CDR3nt: TGCAGTGCCAATAGCGGGAGAGGGGTTTACGAGCAGTACTTC
CDR3aa: CSANSGRGVYEQYF
j_gene: TRBJ2-7
len: 14
d_gene: TRBD2
v_gene: TRBV20-1
abundance: few

CDR3nt: TGTGCCACCCGACAGGGCCCCACGGCCCAGTACTTC
CDR3aa: CATRQGPTAQYF
j_gene: TRBJ2-5
len: 12
d_gene: TRBD1
v_gene: TRBV3-1
abundance: few

CDR3nt: TGTGCCAGCAGTAAAGGAGACAGGGGGCACGAGCAGTACTTC
CDR3aa: CASSKGDRGHEQYF
j_gene: TRBJ2-7
len: 14
d_gene: TRBD1
v_gene: TRBV2
abundance: -

CDR3nt: TGCGCCAGCAGCCCGGGGCCTCGAGGCGAGCAGTACTTC
CDR3aa: CASSPGPRGEQYF
j_gene: TRBJ2-7
len: 13
d_gene: -
v_gene: TRBV5-1
abundance: -

CDR3nt: TGCAGTGCTAGAGGTCCCGGGGCCGCACCCCTCCACTTT
CDR3aa: CSARGPGAAPLHF
j_gene: TRBJ1-6
len: 13
d_gene: -
v_gene: TRBV20-1
abundance: -

CDR3nt: TGTGCCAGCAGTTGGGGACAGAGCAATCAGCCCCAGCATTTT
CDR3aa: CASSWGQSNQPQHF
j_gene: TRBJ1-5
len: 14
d_gene: TRBD1
v_gene: TRBV12-3/TRBV12-4
abundance: few

CDR3nt: TGTGCCAGCAGTTCCCCTTTAGCGACCTACGAGCAGTACTTC
CDR3aa: CASSSPLATYEQYF
j_gene: TRBJ2-7
len: 14
d_gene: -
v_gene: TRBV28
abundance: -

CDR3nt: TGTGCCAGCAGTGAGGTTAGTGGAACAGCTTATAGCAATCAGCCCCAGCATTTT
CDR3aa: CASSEVSGTAYSNQPQHF
j_gene: TRBJ1-5
len: 18
d_gene: -
v_gene: TRBV6-1
abundance: -

CDR3nt: TGTGCCAGCAGCTTACCACTAGCGGGGGCCGACAATGAGCAGTTCTTC
CDR3aa: CASSLPLAGADNEQFF
j_gene: TRBJ2-1
len: 16
d_gene: TRBD2
v_gene: TRBV5-4
abundance: few

CDR3nt: TGCAGTGCCCATACTAGCGGTCAATACAATGAGCAGTTCTTC
CDR3aa: CSAHTSGQYNEQFF
j_gene: TRBJ2-1
len: 14
d_gene: TRBD2
v_gene: TRBV20-1
abundance: many

CDR3nt: TGTGCCAGCAGTTTATGGGTTTCTAATGAAAAACTGTTTTTT
CDR3aa: CASSLWVSNEKLFF
j_gene: TRBJ1-4
len: 14
d_gene: -
v_gene: TRBV6-5
abundance: few

CDR3nt: TGTGCCAGTAGTATTGGACAGGGCTCCTACGAGCAGTACTTC
CDR3aa: CASSIGQGSYEQYF
j_gene: TRBJ2-7
len: 14
d_gene: TRBD1
v_gene: TRBV19
abundance: few

CDR3nt: TGCAGCGTTGGTTCAGGACAGGGAATCTTCACTGAAGCTTTCTTT
CDR3aa: CSVGSGQGIFTEAFF
j_gene: TRBJ1-1
len: 15
d_gene: TRBD1
v_gene: TRBV29-1
abundance: many

CDR3nt: TGCGCCAGCAGCTTGGCCTTTGACACTATAGGCGGGGAGCTGTTTTTT
CDR3aa: CASSLAFDTIGGELFF
j_gene: TRBJ2-2
len: 16
d_gene: -
v_gene: TRBV5-1
abundance: few

CDR3nt: TGTGCCAGCAGTTTCACAGGAATAGCTAACTATGGCTACACCTTC
CDR3aa: CASSFTGIANYGYTF
j_gene: TRBJ1-2
len: 15
d_gene: -
v_gene: TRBV28
abundance: few

CDR3nt: TGTGCCAGCAGCTTATCGAGCGGGGGGCACGCAGATACGCAGTATTTT
CDR3aa: CASSLSSGGHADTQYF
j_gene: TRBJ2-3
len: 16
d_gene: TRBD2
v_gene: TRBV7-8
abundance: -

CDR3nt: TGTGCCAGCTCACCAGGAGGGTTCCAGCCCCAGCATTTT
CDR3aa: CASSPGGFQPQHF
j_gene: TRBJ1-5
len: 13
d_gene: -
v_gene: TRBV18
abundance: -